The rows below give T cell receptor beta chains drawn from one sample of a study of CD8 T cells in ankylosing spondylitis. Using its own MiXCR run on the 5' RACE reads, TCRdb lists one record per CDR3 protein. The top ten hold more than 9% of the sample, which has about 130,000 distinct CDR3 sequences, roughly 7.3% seen once. The specimen sequenced was blood, either unsorted or a sorted T cell fraction (not recorded which). These receptors were obtained from a male donor with ankylosing spondylitis or in good health (not recorded which). Both conserved end residues are part of each CDR3. A D gene is named only where the DNA matches it firmly. The size field is filled for only some rows; it gives once, few, many or a size class.

v_gene	j_gene	abundance	d_gene	CDR3aa	CDR3nt
TRBV10-3	TRBJ1-2	many	-	CAISEGDRGHYGYTF	TGTGCCATCAGTGAAGGAGACCGGGGCCACTATGGCTACACCTTC
TRBV7-9	TRBJ2-2	many	-	CASNYLTSGLTGELFF	TGTGCCAGCAACTACCTTACTTCGGGGTTGACCGGGGAGCTGTTTTTT
TRBV7-7	TRBJ2-2	many	-	CASSPNPQGIGELFF	TGTGCTAGCAGCCCCAACCCACAGGGAATCGGGGAGCTGTTTTTT
TRBV12-3/TRBV12-4	TRBJ1-5	many	TRBD1	CASSSDRVGNQPQHF	TGTGCCAGCAGTTCGGACAGGGTCGGGAATCAGCCCCAGCATTTT
TRBV7-9	TRBJ2-7	many	-	CASSSGTVHYEQYF	TGTGCCAGCAGCTCCGGGACGGTCCACTACGAGCAGTACTTC
TRBV7-9	TRBJ2-7	many	-	CASSLVGAYEQYF	TGTGCCAGCAGCTTAGTGGGGGCTTACGAGCAGTACTTC
TRBV18	TRBJ2-5	many	-	CASSPLDVETQYF	TGTGCCAGCTCACCACTCGACGTAGAGACCCAGTACTTC
TRBV12-3/TRBV12-4	TRBJ2-2	many	TRBD1	CASRKGQGGAGELFF	TGTGCCAGCAGGAAAGGACAGGGAGGAGCCGGGGAGCTGTTTTTT
TRBV12-3/TRBV12-4	TRBJ2-7	many	-	CASSRQVNYEQYF	TGTGCCAGCAGTCGACAGGTCAACTACGAGCAGTACTTC
TRBV20-1	TRBJ2-1	many	TRBD2	CSASLFGLAGGHNEQFF	TGCAGTGCTAGTCTTTTCGGACTAGCCGGTGGGCACAATGAGCAGTTCTTC
TRBV20-1	TRBJ1-2	many	-	CSAGIKDGYTF	TGCAGTGCGGGGATTAAGGACGGCTACACCTTC
TRBV3-1	TRBJ2-2	-	-	CASSQDVSGAGELFF	TGTGCCAGCAGCCAAGACGTATCGGGGGCCGGGGAGCTGTTTTTT
TRBV20-1	TRBJ2-7	few	TRBD2	CSASWTSGSYEQYF	TGCAGTGCTAGTTGGACTAGCGGCTCCTACGAGCAGTACTTC
TRBV7-9	TRBJ2-3	many	TRBD2	CASLESGGGDTQYF	TGTGCCAGCCTCGAGAGCGGGGGGGGAGATACGCAGTATTTT
TRBV3-1	TRBJ2-1	many	-	CASSPSGGMEQFF	TGTGCCAGCAGCCCGAGTGGGGGGATGGAGCAGTTCTTC
TRBV18	TRBJ2-2	many	-	CASSPRRGTNTGELFF	TGTGCCAGCTCACCGAGGAGGGGAACGAACACCGGGGAGCTGTTTTTT
TRBV12-3/TRBV12-4	TRBJ1-3	many	-	CASSFVSGGSGNTIYF	TGTGCCAGCAGTTTTGTTTCCGGGGGCTCTGGAAACACCATATATTTT
TRBV5-1	TRBJ2-2	many	-	CASSLRAEPNTGELFF	TGCGCCAGCAGCTTGCGGGCGGAACCGAACACCGGGGAGCTGTTTTTT
TRBV3-1	TRBJ2-1	many	-	CASRDSRSYNEQFF	TGTGCCAGCAGAGACTCGCGCTCCTACAATGAGCAGTTCTTC
TRBV5-1	TRBJ2-1	few	-	CASSGTAGAYNEQFF	TGCGCCAGCAGCGGGACAGCGGGGGCCTACAATGAGCAGTTCTTC
TRBV10-3	TRBJ2-1	many	TRBD2	CAISGVASGTDNEQFF	TGTGCCATCAGTGGAGTGGCTAGCGGGACCGACAATGAGCAGTTCTTC
TRBV18	TRBJ2-7	many	-	CASSPPSRTYEQYF	TGTGCCAGCTCACCACCCTCACGTACCTACGAGCAGTACTTC
TRBV5-1	TRBJ1-3	many	TRBD1	CASSLEPGTGLGNTIYF	TGCGCCAGCAGCTTGGAACCCGGGACAGGGCTTGGAAACACCATATATTTT
TRBV11-3	TRBJ2-1	many	TRBD1	CASSTDIGAQGMNEQFF	TGTGCCAGCAGCACCGACATAGGGGCACAGGGGATGAATGAGCAGTTCTTC
TRBV29-1	TRBJ2-5	many	TRBD2	CSVCSSSGSGETQYF	TGCAGCGTTTGTAGCTCTAGCGGGAGTGGTGAGACCCAGTACTTC
TRBV5-1	TRBJ2-7	many	-	CASSLSPDSLTYEQYF	TGCGCCAGCAGCTTGTCTCCCGACAGCCTAACTTACGAGCAGTACTTC
TRBV3-1	TRBJ2-3	many	TRBD1	CASSPWTGVTPVTDTQYF	TGTGCCAGCAGCCCTTGGACAGGGGTTACACCAGTCACAGATACGCAGTATTTT
TRBV5-1	TRBJ2-3	-	TRBD1	CASSDWDRGGTDTQYF	TGCGCCAGCAGCGACTGGGACAGGGGAGGCACAGATACGCAGTATTTT
TRBV30	TRBJ2-3	few	-	CAWSPEQTLSTDTQYF	TGTGCCTGGAGTCCAGAGCAGACTCTGAGCACAGATACGCAGTATTTT
TRBV20-1	TRBJ2-2	-	-	CSARKSGTNTGELFF	TGCAGTGCTCGTAAGTCGGGAACGAACACCGGGGAGCTGTTTTTT
TRBV5-1	TRBJ2-1	many	-	CASSRGDTLANEQFF	TGCGCCAGCAGCCGGGGGGACACCCTGGCGAATGAGCAGTTCTTC
TRBV5-1	TRBJ2-7	many	-	CASSLGLEQYF	TGCGCCAGCAGCTTGGGACTCGAGCAGTACTTC
TRBV5-1	TRBJ2-1	many	-	CASSLGMTANEQFF	TGCGCCAGCAGCTTGGGCATGACGGCTAATGAGCAGTTCTTC
TRBV5-1	TRBJ2-7	many	-	CASSLPPVYEQYF	TGCGCCAGCAGCCTGCCACCGGTCTACGAGCAGTACTTC
TRBV6-8	TRBJ2-7	many	-	CASRKVGESSYEQYF	TGTGCCAGCAGGAAAGTAGGGGAAAGCTCCTACGAGCAGTACTTC
TRBV5-1	TRBJ2-5	many	-	CASSLGGKLTQETQYF	TGCGCCAGCAGCTTGGGGGGCAAACTCACCCAAGAGACCCAGTACTTC
TRBV2	TRBJ1-5	many	-	CASTRERQPQHF	TGTGCCAGCACCAGGGAACGCCAGCCCCAGCATTTT
TRBV18	TRBJ2-4	many	-	CASSPPGGNIQYF	TGTGCCAGCTCACCACCCGGGGGAAACATTCAGTACTTC
TRBV20-1	TRBJ1-4	many	-	CSARPGFNEKLFF	TGCAGTGCTAGACCCGGATTTAATGAAAAACTGTTTTTT
TRBV7-8	TRBJ1-3	many	-	CASSPTQWNTIYF	TGTGCCAGCAGCCCCACCCAGTGGAACACCATATATTTT
TRBV10-3	TRBJ2-3	many	-	CAISELQGTFETASPPDTQYF	TGTGCCATCAGTGAATTGCAGGGAACGTTCGAAACGGCTAGCCCCCCAGATACGCAGTATTTT
TRBV11-3	TRBJ2-3	many	-	CASATGASSTDTQYF	TGTGCCAGCGCTACGGGGGCCTCTAGCACAGATACGCAGTATTTT
TRBV7-9	TRBJ2-7	many	-	CASSLYRADYEQYF	TGTGCCAGCAGCTTATATCGAGCAGACTACGAGCAGTACTTC
TRBV30	TRBJ1-1	-	-	CAWVEGYTEAFF	TGTGCCTGGGTCGAGGGGTACACTGAAGCTTTCTTT
TRBV12-3/TRBV12-4	TRBJ1-3	many	-	CASVSGFSGNTIYF	TGTGCCAGCGTATCCGGGTTCTCTGGAAACACCATATATTTT
TRBV7-2	TRBJ2-7	many	-	CASSLAPVSSYEQYF	TGTGCCAGCAGCCTTGCCCCGGTGAGCTCCTACGAGCAGTACTTC
TRBV3-1	TRBJ2-3	-	-	CATCPPFRDPGSYTDTQYF	TGTGCCACCTGCCCCCCCTTCCGGGACCCGGGGAGTTACACAGATACGCAGTATTTT
TRBV28	TRBJ2-7	many	-	CASSLAQGGDEQYF	TGTGCCAGCAGTTTGGCGCAGGGGGGCGACGAGCAGTACTTC
TRBV27	TRBJ2-1	many	TRBD2	CASSSGTSGRYEQFF	TGTGCCAGCAGTTCTGGGACTAGCGGGAGGTATGAGCAGTTCTTC
TRBV30	TRBJ2-1	many	-	CAWNGGGDEQFF	TGTGCCTGGAACGGGGGTGGCGATGAGCAGTTCTTC
TRBV20-1	TRBJ1-1	many	-	CSARVNAAEAFF	TGCAGTGCTAGAGTGAATGCGGCTGAAGCTTTCTTT
TRBV5-1	TRBJ2-7	many	TRBD1	CASSFSDRGTTEQYF	TGCGCCAGCAGCTTTTCTGACAGGGGAACGACCGAGCAGTACTTC
TRBV7-9	TRBJ2-1	many	-	CASSLGTANNEQFF	TGTGCCAGCAGCTTAGGGACAGCGAACAATGAGCAGTTCTTC
TRBV7-9	TRBJ2-1	many	-	CASSGGQRPYNEQFF	TGTGCCAGCAGCGGGGGGCAGCGTCCCTACAATGAGCAGTTCTTC
TRBV5-1	TRBJ1-1	many	TRBD1	CASRPDRAIGNTEAFF	TGCGCCAGCAGACCCGACAGGGCGATTGGGAACACTGAAGCTTTCTTT
TRBV10-2	TRBJ2-7	many	-	CATSFFPGAYEQYF	TGCGCCACCTCATTTTTCCCCGGAGCATACGAGCAGTACTTC
TRBV12-3/TRBV12-4	TRBJ2-1	-	-	CASQPSYNEQFF	TGTGCCAGCCAACCCTCCTACAATGAGCAGTTCTTC